A single sample is the source of the 23 T cell receptor beta chains below, sequenced in a study of blood T cell repertoires in COVID-19. Sequenced by immunoSEQ multiplex PCR; TCRdb stores in-frame clones only, minus some. The sample shows roughly 280,000 clones, approximately 91% of them seen only once. Sample: peripheral blood. The origin of the receptors is a man in his fifties or sixties with acute or convalescent COVID-19.

V is TRBV6-5 and J is TRBJ1-2; unclear D gene. CDR3 length: 11 amino acids. V was cut by 7 bases and J by 8 bases, with 11 bases left in between. Germline V gene lookup returns CDR1 MNHEY and CDR2 SVGAGI. The CDR3 DNA follows: TGTGCCAGCACCGGCAGACTCGGCTACACCTTC. It specifies CASTGRLGYTF.

This chain joins TRBV12-3 or TRBV12-4 and TRBJ2-1, with TRBD2 matching over 9 bases. After removal of 6 bases from V and 9 bases from J, the junction contained 3 bases not matched to a gene. The CDR3 has 12 amino acids. The CDR3 DNA reads as TGTGCCAGCAGCCGTAGCGGGGGTGAGCAGTTCTTC. Translating gives CASSRSGGEQFF.

This rearrangement joins TRBV15 to TRBJ2-5, with 8 bases aligning to TRBD1. After removal of 1 base from V and 3 bases from J, the junction contained 1 base not matched to a gene. Per germline, CDR1 LNHNV and CDR2 YYDKDF (reference sequence). The CDR3 consists of 14 residues. The DNA for the CDR3 is TGTGCCACCAGCAGAGGGGACAGGAAAGAGACCCAGTACTTC. Translating gives CATSRGDRKETQYF.

Note on this clone: Other DNA sequences within the sample encode an identical CDR3. This rearrangement joins TRBV12-3 or TRBV12-4 to TRBJ1-3; D is undetermined. The CDR3 length is 12 residues. V was pared by 6 bases and J by 3 bases, with 6 bases between. DNA of the CDR3: TGTGCCAGCAGCCTCGGTGGAAACACCATATATTTT. Residues: CASSLGGNTIYF.

The chain is built from TRBV6-6 and TRBJ1-5; 9 bases fit TRBD1. CDR3 length: 14 amino acids. The V and J ends lost 5 bases and 5 bases, in that order; junction bases with no gene match: 4. The germline V gene encodes CDR1 MNHNY and CDR2 SVGAGI (reference sequence). CDR3 residues: CASSATGGDQPQHF. Written as DNA, the CDR3 is TGTGCCAGCAGTGCTACAGGGGGCGATCAGCCCCAGCATTTT.

The chain combines TRBV18 with TRBJ2-1; a weak D match, TRBD1 (5 bases). Per the germline V gene, CDR1 is KGHSH and CDR2 is LQKENI. This CDR3 contains 13 residues. V lost 1 base and J lost 12, with 13 bases in between. In DNA form, the CDR3 reads TGTGCCAGCTCACCACAGGGGAATGCTCCGCAGTTCTTC. Translation gives CASSPQGNAPQFF.

This chain uses TRBV6-5 with TRBJ2-3; D is perhaps TRBD2 (5 bases). V gave up 4 bases and J gave up 2 bases, with 16 bases separating them. Per germline, CDR1 MNHEY and CDR2 SVGAGI. This CDR3 has 16 amino acids. The DNA for the CDR3 is TGTGCCAGCAGTTCTCTGGGAGCGGACTCCACAGATACGCAGTATTTT. Its translation: CASSSLGADSTDTQYF.

In regard to this clone: The junction and the germline gene differ at one end; a read error may be behind it. The chain couples TRBV7-7 to TRBJ2-2, with 9 bases matching TRBD2. CDR1 and CDR2 from the germline V gene are SSHAT and FNYEAQ (reference sequence). The CDR3 sequence is 15 residues long. The CDR3 sequence: CASTAGGARGGELFF. DNA for the CDR3: TGTGCTAGCACCGCGGGGGGGGCACGAGGCGGGGAGCTGTTTTTT.

V is TRBV12-5 and J is TRBJ1-1; 7 nucleotides align to TRBD1. CDR1 LGHNT and CDR2 FRNRAP come from the germline V gene. The ends lost 5 bases at V and 5 bases at J; junction bases unmatched: 5. The CDR3 extends over 13 amino acids. In DNA form, the CDR3 reads TGTGCTAGTGGTCCGGACAGGCCAACTGAAGCTTTCTTT. Its translation: CASGPDRPTEAFF.

J is TRBJ1-2 and V is TRBV5-1; perhaps TRBD1 as D (5 bases). Deletions cut 1 base from V and 3 bases from J, with 13 bases between. The CDR3 is 15 residues long. The germline gives CDR1 SGHRS, CDR2 YFSETQ. CDR3 DNA: TGCGCCAGCAGCTTGAGACGGGGGAAAGACTATGGCTACACCTTC. Its translation is CASSLRRGKDYGYTF.

Turning to this clone: Its ends do not fully match the called genes, so a read error is possible. The V and J genes are TRBV19 and TRBJ2-7, with 9 nucleotides matching TRBD1. In germline, CDR1 is LNHDA, CDR2 SQIVND (reference sequence). The CDR3 length is 17 residues. CDR3 residues: CASSTYAGTGRSHERYF. CDR3 DNA sequence: TGTGCCAGTAGTACCTATGCCGGGACAGGGCGCTCCCACGAGCGGTACTTC.

This clone turned up a few times. The rearrangement joins TRBV19 to TRBJ1-2, with D maybe TRBD1 (6 bases). Trimming removed 5 bases at V and 5 bases at J, with 15 bases between. The CDR3 is 14 residues long. In germline, CDR1 is LNHDA, CDR2 SQIVND (reference sequence). The DNA for the CDR3 is TGTGCCAGTAGTCCCTCGGACAGCCCGTATGGCTACACCTTC. Protein sequence: CASSPSDSPYGYTF.

This chain joins TRBV6-5 and TRBJ1-2, with 9 bases lining up with TRBD1. With 10 bases clipped from V and 6 bases from J, the junction kept 6 bases outside the gene matches. The CDR3 contains 12 residues. Germline-derived CDR1 and CDR2 are MNHEY and SVGAGI. Written as DNA, the CDR3 is TGTGCCACGAAACAGGGGGCGGATGGCTACACCTTC. This sequence encodes CATKQGADGYTF.

This chain links TRBV6-5 with TRBJ2-5; 10 positions match TRBD2. This CDR3 contains 14 residues. Germline lookup yields CDR1 MNHEY and CDR2 SVGAGI. The junction had 1 base not matched to a gene; V was cut back by 5 bases and J by 1 base. CDR3 DNA: TGTGCCAGCAGTATAGCGGGGGGCCAAGAGACCCAGTACTTC. It encodes CASSIAGGQETQYF.

The chain employs TRBV3-1 (or the pseudogene TRBV3-2) and TRBJ1-6; 7 bases agree with TRBD1. CDR3 size: 15 residues. V lost 11 bases to trimming and J lost 1 base; unmatched junction nucleotides: 8. Per the germline V gene, CDR1 is LGHDT and CDR2 is YNNKEL (reference sequence). The CDR3 sequence: CACRQGRSYNSPLHF. DNA for the CDR3: TGTGCCTGCCGACAGGGTAGATCCTATAATTCACCCCTCCACTTT.

The V call is TRBV6-5, the J call TRBJ1-1; weak D call: TRBD1 (5 bases). This CDR3 region has 14 residues. Per germline, CDR1 MNHEY and CDR2 SVGAGI. The V end lost 5 bases, the J end lost 1 base, and 11 bases lay between the germline ends. CDR3 bases: TGTGCCAGCAGTCCTCTCGACAGGAACACTGAAGCTTTCTTT. Residues: CASSPLDRNTEAFF.

This clone appeared a single time. The J gene is TRBJ1-2, the V gene TRBV30; 7 positions agree with TRBD1. The V gene's germline CDR1 is GTSNPN and CDR2 SVGIG (reference sequence). CDR3 length: 16 residues. Trimming removed 0 bases from V and 1 base from J; junction bases left unmatched: 8. The CDR3 coding sequence is TGTGCCTGGAGTGTGGGACAGCCTCCCCTTAACTATGGCTACACCTTC. This encodes CAWSVGQPPLNYGYTF. The full variable domain, with the rest looked up from reference TRBV30 and TRBJ1-2, is SQTIHQWPATLVQPVGSPLSLECTVEGTSNPNLYWYRQAAGRGLQLLFYSVGIGQISSEVPQNLSASRPQDRQFILSSKKLLLSDSGFYLCAWSVGQPPLNYGYTFGSGTRLTVV.

This clone was seen a single time. J is TRBJ2-7 and V is TRBV5-4, with TRBD1 matching over 9 bases. J was trimmed by 6 bases and V by 0 bases; bases with no gene match: 7. The CDR3 is 15 residues long. Looked up from germline, CDR1 is SGHNT and CDR2 is YYREEE (reference sequence). CDR3 DNA sequence: TGTGCCAGCAGCTTGGGACTTGCGACAGGGGGCGAGCAGTACTTC. It encodes CASSLGLATGGEQYF.

About this clone: One end of the junction fails to match germline, which may point to a read error. The DNA for the CDR3 is TGTGCTAGCAGTTCACAGGTGAACACTGAAGCTTTCTTT. It translates to CASSSQVNTEAFF. The V and J genes are TRBV7-7 and TRBJ1-1, with D possibly matching TRBD1 (5 bases). The CDR3 length is 13 residues. The germline CDR1 and CDR2 sequences are SSHAT and FNYEAQ (reference sequence).

The CDR3 sequence: CASGEQGYGYTF. The CDR3 bases are TGTGCTAGTGGGGAACAGGGCTATGGCTACACCTTC. V usage is TRBV12-5 and J usage is TRBJ1-2; D is perhaps TRBD1 (6 bases). This CDR3 region has 12 residues. The germline V and J ends were trimmed by 6 bases and 4 bases, with 9 bases remaining between them. In germline, CDR1 is LGHNT, CDR2 FRNRAP.

V and J are TRBV6-5 and TRBJ2-3, with 8 bases lining up with TRBD2. The V gene end was trimmed by 7 bases and the J gene end by 2 bases; junction bases not matched to a gene: 5. Germline loops: CDR1 MNHEY, CDR2 SVGAGI. This CDR3 spans 14 amino acids. Written as DNA, the CDR3 is TGTGCCAGCACCTTCGGGGGGGTCACAGATACGCAGTATTTT. Its protein product is CASTFGGVTDTQYF.

This clone was picked up one time. V is TRBV7-9 and J is TRBJ2-5; 12 nucleotides line up with TRBD2. This CDR3 has 18 residues. Unmatched junction bases numbered 5, after V lost 0 bases and J lost 0 bases. The germline V gene has CDR1 SEHNR and CDR2 FQNEAQ (reference sequence). This chain's CDR3 is CASSLATSGGAYQETQYF. The DNA of the CDR3 is TGTGCCAGCAGCTTAGCGACTAGCGGGGGAGCGTACCAAGAGACCCAGTACTTC.

V gene TRBV7-2 combines with J gene TRBJ2-3, with 8 bases lining up with TRBD1. J gave up 4 bases and V 3 bases, and 9 bases lay outside the gene matches. The CDR3 is made up of 16 amino acids. The germline gives CDR1 SGHTA, CDR2 FQGNSA. The CDR3 loop is CASSLVWDRLSDTQYF. CDR3 bases: TGTGCCAGCAGCTTGGTTTGGGACAGGCTTTCAGATACGCAGTATTTT.